This TCR beta chain was identified in a study of cytomegalovirus exposure and HLA in healthy donors. As regards this clone: What it binds is unknown.

The PCR made use of 60 Vbeta and 13 Jbeta primers. The data were produced by immunoSEQ multiplex PCR, yet TCRdb's version contains in-frame clones alone and is incomplete. Among some 110,000 clones listed, about two thirds were seen once. The CDR3 loop spans 15 amino acids. Germline loops: CDR1 MGHDK, CDR2 SYGVNS. With 2 bases clipped from V and 9 bases from J, the junction kept 8 bases outside the gene matches. Study results and caveats: On later analysis, the bulk of CMV-associated TCR beta chains appeared to be HLA-restricted. Earlier results showed most TCR beta V segments being productive about 90% or about 30% of the time. Later analysis identified over 15,000 TCR beta sequences associated with HLA alleles, using a false discovery rate threshold of 0.05. Later, an analysis showed that TCR beta chains associated with HLA were more clonally expanded than others that were equally common.

The TCR was taken from a boy between 10 and 17 years old in good health and CMV-seronegative. The specimen sequenced was PBMCs. This rearrangement joins TRBV25-1 to TRBJ2-1; 9 bases fit TRBD2. DNA for the CDR3: TGTGCCAGCAGTGAAGCATTAGCGGGAGCGAGTGAGCAGTTCTTC. Translated, it gives CASSEALAGASEQFF.